This entry lists 19 T cell receptor beta chains sequenced from one sample in a study of T cell repertoires in aging, cancer and after chemotherapy. Multiplex touch-down PCR with TRB-A/B primers amplified rearranged V-D-J TRB sequences. TCRdb recomputed calls from the multiplex PCR reads with MiXCR, one row per CDR3 protein. The sample yields 740 or so distinct CDR3 sequences, roughly a fifth seen once. Amplification of TCR beta used genomic DNA extracted from peripheral blood. Material: blood. These receptors came from a human donor with a blood cancer.

A few counts support this clonotype. The rearrangement uses TRBV7-2 and TRBJ2-6; no reliable D call. The CDR3 length is 17 residues. Trimming took off 1 base at V and 0 bases at J, with 10 bases between the two ends. Germline CDR1 is SGHTA and CDR2 is FQGNSA. The CDR3 region has the DNA TGTGCCAGCAGCTTAGGGCGCGTCCTCTCTGGGGCCAACGTCCTGACTTTC. The encoded protein is CASSLGRVLSGANVLTF.

By proportion, this clonotype is medium-sized. The CDR3 DNA sequence: TGTGCCAGCAGACCGGGACAGGGGTATGAGCAGTTCTTC. This encodes CASRPGQGYEQFF. This chain connects TRBV6-1 to TRBJ2-1; 10 bases agree with TRBD1. This CDR3 has 13 amino acids. Germline V gives CDR1 MNHNS, CDR2 SASEGT. The V segment lost 6 bases and the J segment 8 bases; nucleotides outside the gene matches: 4.

Relative to its sample, this clonotype is large. The chain combines TRBV19 with TRBJ2-1; possible D gene TRBD2, 5 bases. V was clipped by 0 bases and J by 2 bases, with 8 bases between them. The CDR3 is made up of 15 amino acids. Germline values: CDR1 LNHDA, CDR2 SQIVND (reference sequence). In DNA form, the CDR3 reads TGTGCCAGTAGTATAGATGCGGGTCCCTACAATGAGCAGTTCTTC. Protein product: CASSIDAGPYNEQFF.

A word on this clonotype: One junction end does not reproduce the germline sequence, and a read error may be involved. The chain recombines TRBV7-9 with TRBJ2-7, with a possible D match to TRBD1 (8 bases). CDR3 size: 16 residues. Germline V CDR1 and CDR2: SEHNR, FQNEAQ (reference sequence). DNA for the CDR3: TGTGCCAGCAGCGCGGTGGGGGACACGAGGACAGGGAGGGTTGAATTC. Translating it yields CASSAVGDTRTGRVEF.

The chain carries TRBV7-2 and TRBJ2-1; TRBD1 matches 7 bases. Germline trimming cut 5 bases from V and 7 bases from J; bases unmatched to any gene: 8. The CDR3 is 14 amino acids. The germline V gene has CDR1 SGHTA and CDR2 FQGNSA. In DNA, the CDR3 is TGTGCCAGCAGCAAAAGGCAGGGGGAGAATGAGCAGTTCTTC. Translated: CASSKRQGENEQFF.

Sample share makes this clonotype medium-sized. This chain joins TRBV6-6 and TRBJ1-5; D remains ambiguous. The length of the CDR3 is 12 residues. The ends were cut back, 7 bases at V and 3 bases at J, with 7 bases in the middle. Germline lookup yields CDR1 MNHNY and CDR2 SVGAGI (reference sequence). In nucleotides, the CDR3 is TGTGCCAGCAACGGACCCAATCAGCCCCAGCATTTT. Amino acids: CASNGPNQPQHF.

By proportion, this clonotype is large. The gene calls are TRBV19 and TRBJ2-1, with 7 bases that match TRBD2. CDR3 length: 13 amino acids. Germline V gene data show CDR1 as LNHDA and CDR2 as SQIVND (reference sequence). Losses at the gene ends were 7 bases for V and 6 bases for J; bases not matched to a gene: 6. This chain's CDR3 is CASIGRSINEQFF. The CDR3 nucleotides read TGTGCCAGTATCGGGAGGAGTATCAATGAGCAGTTCTTC.

Relative to its sample, this clonotype is large. This chain joins TRBV6-2 or TRBV6-3 and TRBJ2-5; D uncertain. Germline lookup yields CDR1 MNHEY and CDR2 SVGEGT. V dropped 7 bases and J dropped 5 bases, with 17 bases sitting between them. The CDR3 runs to 14 residues. CDR3 DNA: TGTGCCAGCACACAGCCCCCTTTGCAGGAGACCCAGTACTTC. Its protein is CASTQPPLQETQYF.

This chain uses TRBV20-1 with TRBJ2-2; 12 bases are a match to TRBD2. Unmatched junction bases numbered 7, after V lost 0 bases and J lost 5 bases. Germline V gene lookup returns CDR1 DFQATT and CDR2 SNEGSKA (reference sequence). CDR3 length equals 17 residues. The CDR3 loop reads CSARDRLAGVWTGELFF. In nucleotides, the CDR3 is TGCAGTGCTAGAGATAGACTAGCGGGAGTGTGGACCGGGGAGCTGTTTTTT.

This clonotype is labeled as large. V and J are TRBV2 and TRBJ2-5, with 8 positions matching TRBD2. Trimming removed 4 bases from V and 2 bases from J; junction bases left unmatched: 6. The CDR3 length is 15 residues. Germline CDR1 is SNHLY and CDR2 is FYNNEI. CDR3 in amino acids: CASSGLLAEQETQYF. The CDR3 DNA follows: TGTGCCAGCAGTGGACTACTAGCGGAGCAAGAGACCCAGTACTTC.

This clonotype is labeled as large. J is TRBJ2-3 and V is TRBV6-5; D is undetermined. V was shortened by 7 bases and J by 0 bases, with 11 bases between the two germline ends. This CDR3 contains 14 residues. CDR1 is MNHEY, CDR2 SVGAGI, per germline. CDR3 loop: CASTLRWSTDTQYF. The CDR3 DNA sequence: TGTGCCAGCACCCTGCGGTGGAGCACAGATACGCAGTATTTT.

This clonotype turned up a few times. V and J are TRBV5-1 and TRBJ2-3; D is ambiguous. The CDR3 loop spans 16 amino acids. Trimming shortened V by 0 bases and J by 1 base, and 12 bases separated the two germline ends. CDR1 is SGHRS and CDR2 is YFSETQ in the germline V gene. The CDR3 sequence: CASSLEGRRRTDTQYF. DNA for the CDR3: TGCGCCAGCAGCTTGGAAGGGCGGAGACGCACAGATACGCAGTATTTT.

The V gene is TRBV11-2, the J gene TRBJ1-2; D possibly corresponds to TRBD1 (6 bases). V dropped 7 bases and J dropped 8 bases, with 17 bases sitting between them. Germline V gene lookup returns CDR1 SGHAT and CDR2 FQNNGV. The CDR3 is 13 residues long. CDR3 in DNA: TGTGCCAGCACCCCGGGGGGGGCAGGCGGCTACACCTTC. Translated, it gives CASTPGGAGGYTF.

This clonotype ranks as medium-sized (0.01 to 0.1%). The CDR3 sequence: CAGLGITGGTAFRVYEQYF. CDR3 nucleotides: TGTGCCGGGCTGGGGATAACCGGGGGGACAGCCTTCAGGGTCTACGAGCAGTACTTC. V gene TRBV30 combines with J gene TRBJ2-7; D is possibly TRBD1 or TRBD2 (7 bases each). CDR1 is GTSNPN, CDR2 SVGIG, per germline (reference sequence). There are 19 residues in the CDR3. The V end was cut by 8 bases, the J end by 3 bases, with 35 bases between. The variable domain in full, completed from reference TRBV30 and TRBJ2-7, reads SQTIHQWPATLVQPVGSPLSLECTVEGTSNPNLYWYRQAAGRGLQLLFYSVGIGQISSEVPQNLSASRPQDRQFILSSKKLLLSDSGFYLCAGLGITGGTAFRVYEQYFGPGTRLTVT.

This clonotype was counted a single time. V and J are TRBV6-1 and TRBJ1-6; a possible D gene is TRBD1 (6 bases). Per the germline V gene, CDR1 is MNHNS and CDR2 is SASEGT. The V and J ends lost 6 bases and 7 bases respectively, with 10 bases between them. The CDR3 consists of 13 residues. CDR3: CASRGAGNSPLHF. The DNA of the CDR3 is TGTGCCAGCAGGGGGGCAGGGAATTCACCCCTCCACTTT.

This clonotype is deemed large. The rearrangement joins TRBV6-1 to TRBJ2-1; D not certain. Trimming removed 6 bases from V and 8 bases from J, with 11 bases in between. The V gene's germline CDR1 is MNHNS and CDR2 SASEGT. The CDR3 is 12 amino acids. CDR3 nucleotide sequence: TGTGCCAGCAGCTGGGTGGGTGATGAGCAGTTCTTC. Translation: CASSWVGDEQFF.

Sample share makes this clonotype medium-sized (0.01 to 0.1%). The gene calls are TRBV20-1 and TRBJ2-5; D not certain. V lost 6 bases and J 4 bases, leaving 12 bases between the germline ends. There are 12 residues in the CDR3. CDR1 is DFQATT and CDR2 is SNEGSKA in the germline V gene (reference sequence). The CDR3 here is CSAKVRGETQYF. For the CDR3, the DNA is TGCAGTGCCAAGGTCCGCGGAGAGACCCAGTACTTC.

The chain is built from TRBV21-1 and TRBJ2-2; TRBD2 is the table's D call, not checked against the DNA. TRBV21-1 is an annotated pseudogene. CDR3 length: 19 residues. The CDR3 reads CASSKESSSGTLNTGELFF. In DNA, the CDR3 is TGTGCCAGCAGCAAAGAATCGTCTAGCGGGACCTTGAACACCGGGGAGCTGTTTTTT.

This clonotype is classed as medium-sized. The chain has TRBV6-2 or TRBV6-3 and TRBJ2-5; D tentatively fits TRBD1 or TRBD2 (6 bases each). This CDR3 is 14 amino acids long. V lost 8 bases and J 5 bases, leaving 18 bases between the germline ends. The germline V gene encodes CDR1 MNHEY and CDR2 SVGEGT. CDR3 coding DNA: TGTGCCAGCTCTCCAGGTAGGGGGGTGGAGACCCAGTACTTC. Amino acid sequence: CASSPGRGVETQYF.